Listed below are T cell receptor beta chains from one sample, sequenced in a study of cytomegalovirus exposure and HLA in healthy donors. Assay: immunoSEQ multiplex PCR; the TCRdb copy retains only in-frame clones and omits some. The sample has 100,000 to 150,000 clones, roughly four fifths seen once. The source material was PBMCs. The receptors were sampled from a man in his forties or fifties in good health and CMV-seronegative. CDR3s include the opening cysteine and the closing phenylalanine or tryptophan. The D gene is left open where the match is weak. Clone size is shown for a subset of rows, as once, few, many or a class of expanded clone.

clone_size: NA; v_call: TRBV15; d_call: TRBD1; j_call: TRBJ1-5; cdr3_aa: CATSRDRINQPQHF; cdr3_nt: TGTGCCACCAGCAGGGACAGGATCAATCAGCCCCAGCATTTT
clone_size: once; v_call: TRBV7-9; d_call: NA; j_call: TRBJ1-2; cdr3_aa: CASSYGQEANYGYTF; cdr3_nt: TGTGCCAGCAGCTACGGACAAGAAGCTAACTATGGCTACACCTTC
clone_size: few; v_call: TRBV30; d_call: NA; j_call: TRBJ2-6; cdr3_aa: CAWSLGGANGLTF; cdr3_nt: TGTGCCTGGAGTCTAGGGGGGGCCAACGGCCTGACTTTC
clone_size: once; v_call: TRBV5-1; d_call: TRBD1; j_call: TRBJ1-3; cdr3_aa: CASSSGTAIGNTIYF; cdr3_nt: TGCGCCAGCAGTTCCGGGACAGCCATTGGAAACACCATATATTTT
clone_size: NA; v_call: TRBV30; d_call: NA; j_call: TRBJ1-5; cdr3_aa: CAWSVAGDQPQHF; cdr3_nt: TGTGCCTGGAGTGTAGCGGGGGATCAGCCCCAGCATTTT
clone_size: once; v_call: TRBV15; d_call: NA; j_call: TRBJ2-1; cdr3_aa: CATSPSERGNEQFF; cdr3_nt: TGTGCCACCAGCCCCAGTGAACGGGGCAATGAGCAGTTCTTC
clone_size: few; v_call: TRBV5-6; d_call: NA; j_call: TRBJ2-7; cdr3_aa: CASSLWARAYEQYF; cdr3_nt: TGTGCCAGCAGCTTATGGGCCAGAGCCTACGAGCAGTACTTC
clone_size: NA; v_call: TRBV30; d_call: TRBD2; j_call: TRBJ2-3; cdr3_aa: CAWSDSPTSGATDTQYF; cdr3_nt: TGTGCCTGGAGTGACTCCCCCACTAGCGGGGCCACAGATACGCAGTATTTT
clone_size: NA; v_call: TRBV28; d_call: TRBD1; j_call: TRBJ1-4; cdr3_aa: CASRGEGQPYSEKLFF; cdr3_nt: TGTGCCAGCAGGGGTGAGGGACAGCCATACAGTGAAAAACTGTTTTTT
clone_size: few; v_call: TRBV7-2; d_call: TRBD2; j_call: TRBJ2-1; cdr3_aa: CASSPGVGGSSYNEQFF; cdr3_nt: TGTGCCAGCAGCCCAGGCGTAGGCGGGAGTTCCTACAATGAGCAGTTCTTC
clone_size: NA; v_call: TRBV5-6; d_call: NA; j_call: TRBJ1-2; cdr3_aa: CASSQNYGYTF; cdr3_nt: TGTGCCAGCAGTCAGAACTATGGCTACACCTTC
clone_size: once; v_call: TRBV4-3; d_call: NA; j_call: TRBJ2-1; cdr3_aa: CASSQDHAVNEQFF; cdr3_nt: TGCGCCAGCAGCCAAGATCATGCGGTGAATGAGCAGTTCTTC
clone_size: NA; v_call: TRBV28; d_call: TRBD1; j_call: TRBJ1-5; cdr3_aa: CASRRDRGYNNQPQHF; cdr3_nt: TGTGCCAGCAGGCGGGACAGGGGGTATAACAATCAGCCCCAGCATTTT
clone_size: NA; v_call: TRBV7-9; d_call: NA; j_call: TRBJ2-5; cdr3_aa: CASSLFGRAHETQYF; cdr3_nt: TGTGCCAGCAGCTTATTTGGGAGAGCACACGAGACCCAGTACTTC
clone_size: once; v_call: TRBV11-2; d_call: TRBD1; j_call: TRBJ1-1; cdr3_aa: CASSPWTGGAEAFF; cdr3_nt: TGTGCCAGCAGCCCCTGGACAGGAGGGGCTGAAGCTTTCTTT
clone_size: NA; v_call: TRBV4-3; d_call: NA; j_call: TRBJ2-3; cdr3_aa: CASSPRGAPSADTQYF; cdr3_nt: TGCGCCAGCAGCCCCCGGGGCGCCCCTAGCGCAGATACGCAGTATTTT
clone_size: NA; v_call: TRBV30; d_call: TRBD1; j_call: TRBJ1-4; cdr3_aa: CAWMRQGSEKLFF; cdr3_nt: TGTGCCTGGATGCGACAGGGGAGTGAAAAACTGTTTTTT
clone_size: once; v_call: TRBV4-1; d_call: NA; j_call: TRBJ2-5; cdr3_aa: CASSQDQRLYQETQYF; cdr3_nt: TGCGCCAGCAGCCAAGACCAGCGGTTGTACCAAGAGACCCAGTACTTC
clone_size: NA; v_call: TRBV5-1; d_call: NA; j_call: TRBJ2-1; cdr3_aa: CASRPRVGLADYNEQFF; cdr3_nt: TGCGCCAGCAGACCTCGTGTTGGTTTAGCCGACTACAATGAGCAGTTCTTC
clone_size: NA; v_call: TRBV28; d_call: TRBD1; j_call: TRBJ2-3; cdr3_aa: CASSRDSAVDTQYF; cdr3_nt: TGTGCCAGCAGCCGGGACAGTGCAGTAGATACGCAGTATTTT
clone_size: NA; v_call: TRBV7-2; d_call: TRBD1; j_call: TRBJ1-3; cdr3_aa: CASSSWTGINTIYF; cdr3_nt: TGTGCCAGCAGCTCCTGGACAGGGATAAACACCATATATTTT
clone_size: NA; v_call: TRBV14; d_call: TRBD1; j_call: TRBJ2-1; cdr3_aa: CASSPRQDRGRLGNEQFF; cdr3_nt: TGTGCCAGCAGCCCCCGTCAGGACAGGGGGCGCTTAGGCAATGAGCAGTTCTTC
clone_size: once; v_call: TRBV5-1; d_call: TRBD1; j_call: TRBJ1-1; cdr3_aa: CASSQQRTGMNTEAFF; cdr3_nt: TGCGCCAGCAGCCAGCAAAGGACAGGGATGAACACTGAAGCTTTCTTT
clone_size: few; v_call: TRBV9; d_call: NA; j_call: TRBJ2-2; cdr3_aa: CASSVGPGTNTGELFF; cdr3_nt: TGTGCCAGCAGCGTAGGTCCGGGGACGAACACCGGGGAGCTGTTTTTT
clone_size: NA; v_call: TRBV11-2; d_call: TRBD1; j_call: TRBJ1-1; cdr3_aa: CASTLGTGPHTREAFF; cdr3_nt: TGTGCCAGCACCCTTGGGACAGGTCCCCATACCCGTGAAGCTTTCTTT
clone_size: NA; v_call: TRBV10-3; d_call: NA; j_call: TRBJ2-7; cdr3_aa: CAISIATGYEQYF; cdr3_nt: TGTGCCATCAGTATAGCGACAGGTTACGAGCAGTACTTC
clone_size: NA; v_call: TRBV28; d_call: TRBD1; j_call: TRBJ1-1; cdr3_aa: CASTLPGTGGTEAFF; cdr3_nt: TGTGCCAGCACCCTCCCCGGGACAGGGGGAACTGAAGCTTTCTTT
clone_size: NA; v_call: TRBV4-3; d_call: NA; j_call: TRBJ1-2; cdr3_aa: CASSQEGGKGYTF; cdr3_nt: TGCGCCAGCAGCCAAGAAGGGGGTAAGGGCTACACCTTC
clone_size: NA; v_call: TRBV23-1; d_call: NA; j_call: TRBJ1-5; cdr3_aa: CASTPLSGQIENQPQHF; cdr3_nt: TGCGCCAGCACCCCACTCTCTGGACAGATAGAAAATCAGCCCCAGCATTTT
clone_size: NA; v_call: TRBV6-5; d_call: NA; j_call: TRBJ1-2; cdr3_aa: CASFGPGGYTF; cdr3_nt: TGTGCCAGCTTTGGGCCTGGGGGCTACACCTTC
clone_size: NA; v_call: TRBV7-9; d_call: NA; j_call: TRBJ1-5; cdr3_aa: CASSFSEVNQPQHF; cdr3_nt: TGTGCCAGCAGCTTTAGCGAGGTAAATCAGCCCCAGCATTTT
clone_size: NA; v_call: TRBV28; d_call: NA; j_call: TRBJ2-5; cdr3_aa: CASSEDSGEETQYF; cdr3_nt: TGTGCCAGCAGTGAGGACTCCGGGGAGGAGACCCAGTACTTC
clone_size: NA; v_call: TRBV19; d_call: TRBD2; j_call: TRBJ2-3; cdr3_aa: CASSIDPPLAGGGTDTQYF; cdr3_nt: TGTGCCAGTAGTATAGATCCACCCCTAGCGGGAGGGGGCACAGATACGCAGTATTTT
clone_size: NA; v_call: TRBV5-1; d_call: NA; j_call: TRBJ2-2; cdr3_aa: CASSLRFPGELFF; cdr3_nt: TGCGCCAGCAGCTTACGGTTTCCCGGGGAGCTGTTTTTT
clone_size: NA; v_call: TRBV7-2; d_call: NA; j_call: TRBJ1-2; cdr3_aa: CASSLARGPNYGYTF; cdr3_nt: TGTGCCAGCAGCTTAGCGCGAGGCCCGAACTATGGCTACACCTTC
clone_size: NA; v_call: TRBV9; d_call: NA; j_call: TRBJ1-2; cdr3_aa: CASSVAAQTRGYGYTF; cdr3_nt: TGTGCCAGCAGCGTAGCCGCACAGACACGGGGCTATGGCTACACCTTC
clone_size: NA; v_call: TRBV10-3; d_call: NA; j_call: TRBJ2-2; cdr3_aa: CAISDRENTGELFF; cdr3_nt: TGTGCCATCAGTGACAGGGAGAACACCGGGGAGCTGTTTTTT
clone_size: NA; v_call: TRBV4-3; d_call: TRBD1; j_call: TRBJ2-6; cdr3_aa: CASSQELGQGAPGANGLTF; cdr3_nt: TGCGCCAGCAGCCAAGAGCTAGGACAGGGGGCACCCGGGGCCAACGGCCTGACTTTC
clone_size: NA; v_call: TRBV14; d_call: NA; j_call: TRBJ1-1; cdr3_aa: CASSLSTGSEAFF; cdr3_nt: TGTGCCAGCAGCCTCTCTACAGGGTCTGAAGCTTTCTTT
clone_size: NA; v_call: TRBV28; d_call: NA; j_call: TRBJ2-2; cdr3_aa: CASSFSAGNTGELFF; cdr3_nt: TGTGCCAGCAGTTTCTCGGCGGGAAACACCGGGGAGCTGTTTTTT
clone_size: few; v_call: TRBV11-3; d_call: TRBD1; j_call: TRBJ2-5; cdr3_aa: CASRGDREETQYF; cdr3_nt: TGTGCCAGCAGGGGGGACAGGGAAGAGACCCAGTACTTC
clone_size: few; v_call: TRBV7-2; d_call: TRBD2; j_call: TRBJ2-3; cdr3_aa: CASRPAGRGGTSDSATQYF; cdr3_nt: TGTGCCAGCAGGCCAGCCGGTAGGGGGGGGACTAGCGACTCGGCTACGCAGTATTTT
clone_size: few; v_call: TRBV9; d_call: TRBD1; j_call: TRBJ1-5; cdr3_aa: CASSGGQGDLPQHF; cdr3_nt: TGTGCCAGCAGCGGGGGACAGGGGGACTTGCCCCAGCATTTT
clone_size: few; v_call: TRBV27; d_call: NA; j_call: TRBJ1-2; cdr3_aa: CASTPATGYGYTF; cdr3_nt: TGTGCCAGCACACCCGCCACCGGTTATGGCTACACCTTC
clone_size: NA; v_call: TRBV11-2; d_call: TRBD1; j_call: TRBJ1-5; cdr3_aa: CASSFTGDQPQHF; cdr3_nt: TGTGCCAGCAGCTTTACAGGGGATCAGCCCCAGCATTTT
clone_size: NA; v_call: TRBV6-5; d_call: NA; j_call: TRBJ2-7; cdr3_aa: CASSYSGGLTYEQYF; cdr3_nt: TGTGCCAGCAGTTACTCCGGGGGTCTGACTTACGAGCAGTACTTC
clone_size: NA; v_call: TRBV6-5; d_call: TRBD1; j_call: TRBJ1-1; cdr3_aa: CASRSSVTGSNEAFF; cdr3_nt: TGTGCCAGCAGGTCCTCCGTGACAGGGTCTAATGAAGCTTTCTTT
clone_size: NA; v_call: TRBV6-5; d_call: NA; j_call: TRBJ1-4; cdr3_aa: CASGGAATNEKLFF; cdr3_nt: TGTGCCAGCGGGGGGGCTGCAACTAATGAAAAACTGTTTTTT
clone_size: NA; v_call: TRBV11-3; d_call: TRBD2; j_call: TRBJ2-1; cdr3_aa: CASSLGTSDDEQFF; cdr3_nt: TGTGCCAGCAGTTTAGGGACTAGCGACGATGAGCAGTTCTTC